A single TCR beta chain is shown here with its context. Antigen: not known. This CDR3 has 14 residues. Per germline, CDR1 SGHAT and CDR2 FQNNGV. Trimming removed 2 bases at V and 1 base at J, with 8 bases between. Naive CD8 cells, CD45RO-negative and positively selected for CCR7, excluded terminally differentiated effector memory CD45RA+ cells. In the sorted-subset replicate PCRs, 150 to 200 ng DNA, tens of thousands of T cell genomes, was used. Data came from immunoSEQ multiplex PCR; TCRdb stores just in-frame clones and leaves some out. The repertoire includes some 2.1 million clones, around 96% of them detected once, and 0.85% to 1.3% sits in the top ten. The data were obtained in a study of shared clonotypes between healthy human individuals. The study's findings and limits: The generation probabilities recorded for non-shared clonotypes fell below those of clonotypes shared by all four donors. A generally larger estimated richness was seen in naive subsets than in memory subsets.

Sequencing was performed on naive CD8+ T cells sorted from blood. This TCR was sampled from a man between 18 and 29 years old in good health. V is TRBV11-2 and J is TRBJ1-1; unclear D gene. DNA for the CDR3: TGTGCCAGCAGCTTACCGCCGACGAACACTGAAGCTTTCTTT. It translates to CASSLPPTNTEAFF.